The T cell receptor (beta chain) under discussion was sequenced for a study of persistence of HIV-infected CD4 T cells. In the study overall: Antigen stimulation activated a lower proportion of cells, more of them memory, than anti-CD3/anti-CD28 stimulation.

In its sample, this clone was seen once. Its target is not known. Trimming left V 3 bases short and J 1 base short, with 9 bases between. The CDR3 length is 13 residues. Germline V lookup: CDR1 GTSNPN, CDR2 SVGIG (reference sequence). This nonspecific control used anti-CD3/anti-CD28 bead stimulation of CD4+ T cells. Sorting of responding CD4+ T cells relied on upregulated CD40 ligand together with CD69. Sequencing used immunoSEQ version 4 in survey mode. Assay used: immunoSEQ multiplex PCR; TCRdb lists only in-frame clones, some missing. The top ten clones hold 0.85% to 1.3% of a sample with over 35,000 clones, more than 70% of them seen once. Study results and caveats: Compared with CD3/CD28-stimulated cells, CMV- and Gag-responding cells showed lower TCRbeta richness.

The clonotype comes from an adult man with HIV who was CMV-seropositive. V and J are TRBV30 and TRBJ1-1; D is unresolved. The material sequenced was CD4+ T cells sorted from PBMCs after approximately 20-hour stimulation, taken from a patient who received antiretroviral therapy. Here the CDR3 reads CAWSHQQNTEAFF. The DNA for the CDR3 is TGTGCCTGGAGCCACCAACAGAACACTGAAGCTTTCTTT. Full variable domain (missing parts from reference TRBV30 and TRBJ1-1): SQTIHQWPATLVQPVGSPLSLECTVEGTSNPNLYWYRQAAGRGLQLLFYSVGIGQISSEVPQNLSASRPQDRQFILSSKKLLLSDSGFYLCAWSHQQNTEAFFGQGTRLTVV.